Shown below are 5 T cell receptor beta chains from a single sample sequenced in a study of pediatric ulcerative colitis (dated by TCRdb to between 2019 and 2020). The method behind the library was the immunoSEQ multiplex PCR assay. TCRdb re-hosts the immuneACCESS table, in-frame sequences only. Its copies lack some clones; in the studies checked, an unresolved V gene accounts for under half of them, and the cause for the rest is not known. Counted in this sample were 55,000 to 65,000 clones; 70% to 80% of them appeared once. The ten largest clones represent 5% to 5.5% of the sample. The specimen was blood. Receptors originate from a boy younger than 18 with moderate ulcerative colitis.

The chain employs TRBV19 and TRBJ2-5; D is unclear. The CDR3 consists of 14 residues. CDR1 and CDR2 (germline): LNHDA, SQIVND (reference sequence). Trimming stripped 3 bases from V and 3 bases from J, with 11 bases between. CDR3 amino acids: CASSITGLKETQYF. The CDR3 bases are TGTGCCAGTAGTATCACGGGTCTTAAAGAGACCCAGTACTTC.

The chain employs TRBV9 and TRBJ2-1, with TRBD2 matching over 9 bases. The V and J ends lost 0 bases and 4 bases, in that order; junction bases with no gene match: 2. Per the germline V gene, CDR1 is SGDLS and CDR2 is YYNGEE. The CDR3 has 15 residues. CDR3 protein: CASSVVAGVYNEQFF. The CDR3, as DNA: TGTGCCAGCAGCGTAGTAGCGGGGGTTTACAATGAGCAGTTCTTC.

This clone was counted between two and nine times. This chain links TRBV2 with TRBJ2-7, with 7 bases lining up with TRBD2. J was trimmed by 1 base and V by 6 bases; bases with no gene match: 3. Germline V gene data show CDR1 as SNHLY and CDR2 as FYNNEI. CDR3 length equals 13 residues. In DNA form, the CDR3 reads TGTGCCAGCAGGGGACTAACTTCCTACGAGCAGTACTTC. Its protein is CASRGLTSYEQYF.

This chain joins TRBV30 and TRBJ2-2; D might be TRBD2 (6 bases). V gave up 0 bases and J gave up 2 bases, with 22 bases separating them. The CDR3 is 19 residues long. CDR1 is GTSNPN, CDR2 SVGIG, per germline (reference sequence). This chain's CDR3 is CAWSVLLAGAGLNTGELFF. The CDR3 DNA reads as TGTGCCTGGAGTGTACTATTGGCGGGTGCAGGACTAAACACCGGGGAGCTGTTTTTT.

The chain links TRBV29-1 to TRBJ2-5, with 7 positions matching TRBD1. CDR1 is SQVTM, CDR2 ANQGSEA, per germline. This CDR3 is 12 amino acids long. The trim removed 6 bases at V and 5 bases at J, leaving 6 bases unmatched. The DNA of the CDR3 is TGCAGCGTCGACAGGGTTTCGGAGACCCAGTACTTC. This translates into CSVDRVSETQYF.